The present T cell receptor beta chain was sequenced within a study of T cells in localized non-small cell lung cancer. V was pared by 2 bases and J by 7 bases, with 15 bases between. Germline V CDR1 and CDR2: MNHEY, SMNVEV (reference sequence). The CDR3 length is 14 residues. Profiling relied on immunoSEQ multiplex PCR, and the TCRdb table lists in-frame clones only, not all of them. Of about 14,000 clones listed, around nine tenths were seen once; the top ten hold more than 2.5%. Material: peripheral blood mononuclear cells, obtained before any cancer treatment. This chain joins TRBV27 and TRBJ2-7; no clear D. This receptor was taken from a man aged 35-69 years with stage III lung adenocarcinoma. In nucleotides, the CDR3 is TGTGCCAGCAGTTTAACCCCTCGTCGGGCTGAGCAGTACTTC. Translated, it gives CASSLTPRRAEQYF.